These T cell receptor beta chains were read from a single sample in a study of cytomegalovirus exposure and HLA in healthy donors. Some clones are missing from TCRdb's copy, which holds only in-frame ones; the method was immunoSEQ multiplex PCR. The sample shows 160,000 or so clones, around 78% of them seen only once. Sequences were obtained from PBMCs. The receptors here all came from a man between 40 and 49 years old in good health and CMV-seronegative. The CDR3 runs from the conserved cysteine through the conserved F or W. The D gene is left open where the match is weak. For some rows the clone size is stated as once, few or many, or as a class when expanded; others skip it.

TRBV5-1	NA	TRBJ2-6	NA	CATREFSGANVLTF	TGCGCCACCAGGGAGTTCTCCGGGGCCAACGTCCTGACTTTC
TRBV7-2	NA	TRBJ2-3	NA	CASSSRDTQYF	TGTGCCAGCAGTTCTCGGGATACGCAGTATTTT
TRBV28	NA	TRBJ2-7	NA	CASSSGVGPRYF	TGTGCCAGCTCCAGTGGTGTTGGGCCTCGGTACTTC
TRBV2	TRBD1	TRBJ1-5	once	CASSGGAGNQPQHF	TGTGCCAGCTCAGGGGGCGCGGGCAATCAGCCCCAGCATTTT
TRBV7-2	NA	TRBJ1-5	NA	CASSSRHSGNQPQHF	TGTGCCAGCAGCTCCCGTCACAGTGGCAATCAGCCCCAGCATTTT
TRBV11-2	TRBD2	TRBJ2-2	NA	CASSLHGRGNTGELFF	TGTGCCAGCAGCTTACACGGGAGGGGGAACACCGGGGAGCTGTTTTTT
TRBV7-2	NA	TRBJ2-1	NA	CASSRPGTNSGNEQFF	TGTGCCAGCAGCAGACCCGGGACAAACTCCGGCAATGAGCAGTTCTTC
TRBV4-2	NA	TRBJ2-7	few	CASSQDVRGTLHEQYF	TGTGCCAGCAGCCAAGATGTTCGGGGTACGCTCCACGAGCAGTACTTC
TRBV5-1	TRBD1	TRBJ1-1	NA	CASSPSGTGYTEAFF	TGCGCCAGCAGCCCCTCGGGGACAGGGTACACTGAAGCTTTCTTT
TRBV9	NA	TRBJ2-5	NA	CASSVRGLPVGETQYF	TGTGCCAGCAGCGTCCGCGGACTCCCCGTGGGAGAGACCCAGTACTTC
TRBV6-5	NA	TRBJ2-3	NA	CASRRQSTDTQYF	TGTGCCAGCAGGAGACAAAGCACAGATACGCAGTATTTT
TRBV19	TRBD1	TRBJ1-1	NA	CASSIDLDRGEAFF	TGTGCCAGTAGTATAGATCTAGACAGGGGGGAAGCTTTCTTT
TRBV10-1	NA	TRBJ2-1	NA	CASSSGWSSYNEQFF	TGCGCCAGCAGTAGCGGGTGGAGCTCCTACAATGAGCAGTTCTTC
TRBV5-1	NA	TRBJ2-2	NA	CASSPRGVANTGELFF	TGCGCCAGCAGCCCTCGCGGCGTAGCTAACACCGGGGAGCTGTTTTTT
TRBV6-6	TRBD2	TRBJ2-7	NA	CASSYGGLAGPYEQYF	TGTGCCAGCAGTTACGGTGGGCTAGCGGGTCCCTACGAGCAGTACTTC
TRBV11-3	NA	TRBJ2-5	NA	CASSLDGREETQYF	TGTGCCAGCAGCTTAGACGGGAGAGAAGAGACCCAGTACTTC
TRBV7-3	TRBD2	TRBJ2-7	NA	CASSSTSGSYEQYF	TGTGCCAGCAGCTCGACTAGCGGGTCCTACGAGCAGTACTTC
TRBV28	TRBD2	TRBJ2-3	NA	CASSFWASGRGTDTQYF	TGTGCCAGCAGTTTCTGGGCTAGCGGGAGGGGCACAGATACGCAGTATTTT
TRBV11-2	NA	TRBJ2-3	once	CASSLAEGSTQYF	TGTGCCAGCAGCTTAGCGGAAGGGAGTACGCAGTATTTT
TRBV30	TRBD1	TRBJ1-1	NA	CAWSVQGDTEAFF	TGTGCCTGGAGTGTCCAGGGGGACACTGAAGCTTTCTTT
TRBV7-9	TRBD1	TRBJ1-1	NA	CASSLGDRAEAFF	TGTGCCAGCAGTCTAGGGGACAGGGCAGAAGCTTTCTTT
TRBV7-8	TRBD1	TRBJ2-7	NA	CASSLPGGTGLYEQYF	TGTGCCAGCAGCCTACCAGGGGGGACAGGTCTTTACGAGCAGTACTTC
TRBV6-1	NA	TRBJ1-1	NA	CASSEAAEAFF	TGTGCCAGCAGTGAGGCAGCTGAAGCTTTCTTT
TRBV6-5	NA	TRBJ1-3	NA	CASSYNRDPNTIYF	TGTGCCAGCAGTTATAACAGGGATCCAAACACCATATATTTT
TRBV27	TRBD1	TRBJ1-5	NA	CASSLVFIQGDQPQHF	TGTGCCAGCAGTTTAGTTTTTATACAGGGGGATCAGCCCCAGCATTTT
TRBV7-2	NA	TRBJ2-7	NA	CASSLALLAEQYF	TGTGCCAGCAGCTTAGCGTTACTAGCCGAGCAGTACTTC
TRBV6-5	NA	TRBJ2-3	NA	CASPQGSTDTQYF	TGTGCCAGTCCACAGGGTAGCACAGATACGCAGTATTTT
TRBV30	NA	TRBJ1-2	NA	CAWRDTNYGYTF	TGTGCCTGGAGGGACACGAACTATGGCTACACCTTC
TRBV7-2	NA	TRBJ1-1	NA	CASSLARVEAFF	TGTGCCAGCAGCTTAGCGAGAGTTGAAGCTTTCTTT
TRBV11-2	TRBD1	TRBJ1-5	NA	CASRSDRGSNQPQHF	TGTGCCAGCAGATCCGACAGGGGGTCCAATCAGCCCCAGCATTTT
TRBV2	NA	TRBJ2-7	NA	CASGQPYEQYF	TGTGCCAGCGGGCAGCCCTACGAGCAGTACTTC
TRBV2	TRBD1	TRBJ2-2	NA	CASSNTGENTGELFF	TGTGCCAGCAGTAACACAGGGGAAAACACCGGGGAGCTGTTTTTT
TRBV10-3	NA	TRBJ2-1	NA	CAIKRETYNEQFF	TGTGCCATCAAAAGGGAGACCTACAATGAGCAGTTCTTC
TRBV9	NA	TRBJ2-5	NA	CASSVASVPETQYF	TGTGCCAGCAGCGTAGCTTCGGTACCGGAGACCCAGTACTTC
TRBV25-1	TRBD2	TRBJ2-1	NA	CASSRAGGYNEQFF	TGTGCCAGCAGTCGGGCGGGAGGTTACAATGAGCAGTTCTTC
TRBV7-8	NA	TRBJ2-3	NA	CASSLALIGSSTDTQYF	TGTGCCAGCAGCTTAGCGCTTATCGGGTCTAGCACAGATACGCAGTATTTT
TRBV5-1	TRBD1	TRBJ2-1	NA	CASSPLDRGPKNEQFF	TGCGCCAGCAGCCCCCTGGACAGGGGGCCGAAAAATGAGCAGTTCTTC
TRBV6-5	TRBD1	TRBJ1-1	few	CASKRQGGQNTEAFF	TGTGCCAGCAAAAGACAGGGGGGTCAGAACACTGAAGCTTTCTTT
TRBV19	NA	TRBJ2-3	NA	CASSLWASGTDTQYF	TGTGCCAGCAGTCTTTGGGCTAGCGGCACAGATACGCAGTATTTT
TRBV6-7	NA	TRBJ2-5	NA	CASRKGRGAIRETQYF	TGTGCCAGCAGGAAGGGCAGGGGGGCGATTCGAGAGACCCAGTACTTC
TRBV4-2	NA	TRBJ2-3	NA	CASSQEVDSDTQYF	TGTGCCAGCAGCCAAGAGGTCGACTCAGATACGCAGTATTTT
TRBV2	NA	TRBJ2-1	NA	CASKLESHNEQFF	TGTGCCAGCAAGCTAGAGTCGCACAATGAGCAGTTCTTC
TRBV6-6	NA	TRBJ1-1	NA	CASSYDREAFF	TGTGCCAGCAGTTACGACAGGGAAGCTTTCTTT
TRBV27	NA	TRBJ2-1	NA	CASSVAAFSYNEQFF	TGTGCCAGCAGTGTAGCGGCCTTCTCCTACAATGAGCAGTTCTTC
TRBV2	NA	TRBJ2-1	NA	CASLEGSSYNEQFF	TGTGCCAGCCTAGAAGGTAGCTCCTACAATGAGCAGTTCTTC
TRBV7-9	NA	TRBJ1-1	NA	CSSSLRAGAKETEAFF	TGTTCCAGCAGCTTAAGGGCAGGGGCTAAAGAGACTGAAGCTTTCTTT
TRBV5-1	NA	TRBJ2-1	NA	CASSLADTLFREQFF	TGCGCCAGCAGCTTGGCAGACACTCTATTCCGTGAGCAGTTCTTC
TRBV7-9	TRBD1	TRBJ1-1	NA	CASSPPGTEEAFF	TGTGCCAGCAGCCCCCCCGGGACAGAGGAAGCTTTCTTT
TRBV5-6	NA	TRBJ1-1	NA	CASSFSVNTEAFF	TGTGCCAGCAGCTTTTCCGTGAACACTGAAGCTTTCTTT
TRBV19	NA	TRBJ2-2	NA	CASSISGAGTGELFF	TGTGCCAGTAGTATCTCAGGGGCCGGCACCGGGGAGCTGTTTTTT
TRBV5-1	TRBD2	TRBJ2-2	NA	CASSFREGYAGELFF	TGCGCCAGCAGCTTTAGGGAGGGTTACGCCGGGGAGCTGTTTTTT
TRBV28	TRBD2	TRBJ2-7	NA	CASSPPRREHEQYF	TGTGCCAGCAGCCCCCCACGGCGGGAGCACGAGCAGTACTTC
TRBV27	NA	TRBJ2-3	once	CASSPPPAQYF	TGTGCCAGCAGTCCACCCCCGGCGCAGTATTTT
TRBV11-1	TRBD1	TRBJ1-2	NA	CASSPGTGLGYTF	TGTGCCAGCAGCCCCGGGACAGGGCTTGGCTACACCTTC
TRBV5-1	NA	TRBJ1-2	NA	CASSPDTDYGYTF	TGCGCCAGCAGCCCGGACACGGACTATGGCTACACCTTC
TRBV10-3	TRBD1	TRBJ1-1	NA	CAISELNRGSRTEAFF	TGTGCCATCAGTGAGTTGAACAGGGGCTCTCGCACTGAAGCTTTCTTT
TRBV7-2	NA	TRBJ2-3	NA	CASSFRDTKDTQYF	TGTGCCAGCAGCTTCCGGGACACAAAAGATACGCAGTATTTT
TRBV7-8	TRBD1	TRBJ1-6	NA	CASSQTGVGSPLHF	TGTGCCAGCAGCCAAACAGGGGTGGGATCACCCCTCCACTTT
TRBV27	NA	TRBJ1-1	NA	CASRNQGKRTEAFF	TGTGCCAGCAGGAATCAGGGTAAACGGACTGAAGCTTTCTTT
TRBV13	TRBD2	TRBJ2-7	NA	CASSSPGTIFYEQYF	TGTGCCAGCAGCTCACCCGGGACTATCTTCTACGAGCAGTACTTC